Presented here are 18 T cell receptor beta chains from one specimen sequenced in a study of blood T cell repertoires in COVID-19. Data came from immunoSEQ multiplex PCR; TCRdb stores just in-frame clones and leaves some out. This sample has about 98,000 clones; more than 85% occur once, and the top ten carry under 3%. Material for sequencing was peripheral blood. The receptors stem from a man between 45 and 60 years old with active or convalescent COVID-19.

The chain carries TRBV4-1 and TRBJ1-4; the match to TRBD1 covers 7 bases. The V gene end was trimmed by 1 base and the J gene end by 4 bases; junction bases not matched to a gene: 3. The CDR3 has 15 residues. Germline V gene sequence: CDR1 MGHRA, CDR2 YSYEKL. CDR3 region: CASSQGQGNNEKLFF. The CDR3 nucleotides read TGCGCCAGCAGCCAAGGACAGGGCAATAATGAAAAACTGTTTTTT.

V and J are TRBV3-1 (or the pseudogene TRBV3-2) and TRBJ1-6; tentatively, D is TRBD1 (5 bases). Germline lookup yields CDR1 LGHDT and CDR2 YNNKEL (reference sequence). The CDR3 length is 14 residues. The V and J ends lost 8 bases and 6 bases respectively, with 14 bases between them. The chain's CDR3 is CASRGGVGNSPLHF. The DNA for the CDR3 is TGTGCCAGCCGGGGGGGTGTAGGTAATTCACCCCTCCACTTT.

Concerning this clone: The sample has other DNA sequences that encode this CDR3 too. The chain has TRBV6-2 or TRBV6-3 and TRBJ1-5; 8 bases agree with TRBD1. This CDR3 has 14 residues. Trimming removed 4 bases from V and 5 bases from J; junction bases left unmatched: 4. Germline V gene sequence: CDR1 MNHEY, CDR2 SVGEGT. This CDR3 is CASSSDRGHQPQHF. The CDR3 coding sequence is TGTGCCAGCAGTTCCGACAGGGGCCATCAGCCCCAGCATTTT.

This clone has just a few counts. The chain carries TRBV7-5 and TRBJ1-4. TRBV7-5 is classified as a pseudogene. The CDR3 is 15 residues long. This CDR3 reads CVRSRRGGDNEKLFF. The CDR3 coding sequence is TGTGTCAGAAGCCGAAGAGGGGGGGATAATGAAAAACTGTTTTTT.

This chain's CDR3 is CASTRVGANVLTF. CDR3 DNA: TGTGCCAGCACACGGGTTGGGGCCAACGTCCTGACTTTC. This chain links TRBV2 with TRBJ2-6; D is ambiguous. Deletions cut 7 bases from V and 3 bases from J, with 7 bases between. In germline, CDR1 is SNHLY, CDR2 FYNNEI. The CDR3 runs 13 residues. Looking up the rest from reference TRBV2 and TRBJ2-6 gives the full variable domain: EPEVTQTPSHQVTQMGQEVILRCVPISNHLYFYWYRQILGQKVEFLVSFYNNEISEKSEIFDDQFSVERPDGSNFTLKIRSTKLEDSAMYFCASTRVGANVLTFGAGSRLTVL.

The rearrangement uses TRBV24-1 and TRBJ2-7; TRBD2 matches at 8 bases. Germline V gene lookup returns CDR1 KGHDR and CDR2 SFDVKD. The CDR3 is 15 amino acids. Losses at the gene ends were 3 bases for V and 3 bases for J; bases not matched to a gene: 6. DNA for the CDR3: TGTGCCACCAGTGATCCACGGACTAGCCACTACGAGCAGTACTTC. Translation: CATSDPRTSHYEQYF.

The V and J genes are TRBV10-2 and TRBJ2-1, with 8 positions matching TRBD2. The CDR3 is 15 amino acids. With 3 bases clipped from V and 8 bases from J, the junction kept 9 bases outside the gene matches. In germline, CDR1 is WSHSY, CDR2 SAAADI. The CDR3 DNA is TGCGCCAGCAGTGAAATCGGGGGGGCGTCTGATGAGCAGTTCTTC. It codes for CASSEIGGASDEQFF.

J is TRBJ2-1 and V is TRBV3-1 (or the pseudogene TRBV3-2); maybe TRBD1 (6 bases). The V and J ends lost 0 bases and 7 bases respectively, with 13 bases between them. CDR3 size: 15 residues. Germline V lookup: CDR1 LGHDT, CDR2 YNNKEL (reference sequence). The chain's CDR3 is CASSQENRASNEQFF. CDR3 nucleotide sequence: TGTGCCAGCAGCCAAGAGAACAGGGCTAGTAATGAGCAGTTCTTC.

The J gene is TRBJ1-6, the V gene TRBV6-5, with a possible D match to TRBD1 (5 bases). Per the germline V gene, CDR1 is MNHEY and CDR2 is SVGAGI. V was clipped by 8 bases and J by 6 bases, with 8 bases between them. There are 12 residues in the CDR3. CDR3 sequence: CASHQGNSPLHF. The CDR3 coding sequence is TGTGCCAGCCACCAGGGTAATTCACCCCTCCACTTT.

V is TRBV5-1 and J is TRBJ2-3; TRBD2 might be the D (6 bases). This CDR3 has 16 amino acids. Per germline, CDR1 SGHRS and CDR2 YFSETQ. V was clipped by 0 bases and J by 2 bases, with 13 bases between them. CDR3 nucleotides: TGCGCCAGCAGCTTGGCGCCGGCTAGCGTCACAGATACGCAGTATTTT. This translates into CASSLAPASVTDTQYF.

This sequence joins TRBV12-5 and TRBJ2-1, with 11 bases matching TRBD1. The CDR3 is made up of 17 amino acids. Germline assignment: CDR1 LGHNT and CDR2 FRNRAP. V lost 5 bases and J lost 3; bases outside the gene matches: 9. CDR3 amino acids: CASGASSGTGGYNEQFF. The DNA of the CDR3 is TGTGCTAGTGGTGCCTCATCCGGGACAGGGGGCTACAATGAGCAGTTCTTC.

The V gene is TRBV5-1, the J gene TRBJ2-3; 10 nucleotides agree with TRBD1. The CDR3 is made up of 16 amino acids. J gave up 0 bases and V 4 bases, and 5 bases lay outside the gene matches. Germline CDR1 reads SGHRS; CDR2 reads YFSETQ. CDR3 sequence reads: CASSSGQGGSTDTQYF. In nucleotides, the CDR3 is TGCGCCAGCAGCAGTGGACAGGGGGGAAGCACAGATACGCAGTATTTT.

This rearrangement joins TRBV6-6 to TRBJ2-3, with TRBD1 matching 8 bases. Germline CDR1 is MNHNY and CDR2 is SVGAGI (reference sequence). The CDR3 spans 15 residues. The J segment lost 4 bases and the V segment lost 4 bases, leaving 7 bases of the junction unmatched. Here the CDR3 DNA reads TGTGCCAGCAGTTCCAAAGACAGGGGAGCAGATACGCAGTATTTT. Translated, it gives CASSSKDRGADTQYF.

This chain links TRBV7-2 with TRBJ2-3; the D gene is possibly TRBD1 (5 bases). The CDR3 totals 14 residues. Germline V gene data show CDR1 as SGHTA and CDR2 as FQGNSA. V lost 6 bases and J lost 2, with 12 bases in between. The CDR3 is CASRGPITTDTQYF. The CDR3 nucleotides are TGTGCCAGCAGGGGGCCGATAACCACAGATACGCAGTATTTT.

This rearrangement joins TRBV19 to TRBJ2-5; TRBD2 matches at 8 bases. V dropped 0 bases and J dropped 4; count of bases not matched to a gene: 7. Germline CDR1 LNHDA, CDR2 SQIVND (reference sequence). The CDR3 runs to 16 residues. Here the CDR3 DNA reads TGTGCCAGTAGTATAGAAGGGACTAGAAGGGGAGAGACCCAGTACTTC. Amino acid sequence: CASSIEGTRRGETQYF.

V gene TRBV3-1 (or the pseudogene TRBV3-2) combines with J gene TRBJ1-1; D remains unclear. CDR1 and CDR2 from the germline V gene are LGHDT and YNNKEL (reference sequence). This CDR3 is built from 10 residues. Deletions cut 6 bases from V and 8 bases from J, with 7 bases between. CDR3 amino acids: CASRRGEAFF. CDR3 coding DNA: TGTGCCAGCAGGAGAGGGGAAGCTTTCTTT.

This sequence joins TRBV6-1 and TRBJ1-2; 7 nucleotides agree with TRBD1. Germline V gene data show CDR1 as MNHNS and CDR2 as SASEGT. This CDR3 is built from 15 residues. The trim removed 2 bases at V and 6 bases at J, leaving 9 bases unmatched. The CDR3 here is CASSEILRDSNGYTF. CDR3 sequence (DNA): TGTGCCAGCAGTGAAATTTTGAGGGACAGCAATGGCTACACCTTC.

This chain uses TRBV29-1 with TRBJ2-7; 7 bases align to TRBD1. Germline lookup yields CDR1 SQVTM and CDR2 ANQGSEA. V gave up 5 bases and J gave up 6 bases; unmatched junction bases: 13. CDR3 length equals 14 residues. The CDR3 sequence is CSVISGQTFGEQYF. CDR3 bases: TGCAGCGTTATTTCGGGACAGACCTTTGGCGAGCAGTACTTC.